This T cell receptor (beta chain) stems from a study of cytomegalovirus exposure and HLA in healthy donors. Study observations and caveats: Prior analysis indicated that the majority of TCR beta V segments exhibited productivity approximately 90% or approximately 30% of the time. Altogether, around 160 TCR beta chains were recorded as cytomegalovirus-associated. An Asian-associated ancestry cluster reportedly showed fewer N-insertions than the roughly 600-donor mean in a later analysis.

This clone was found once. Its antigen remains unidentified. The sample holds other DNA sequences that translate to the same CDR3. Researchers ran the PCR with 60 Vbeta and 13 Jbeta primers. The data were produced by immunoSEQ multiplex PCR, yet TCRdb's version contains in-frame clones alone and is incomplete. Of about 160,000 clones in the sample, roughly 85% were seen once. With V trimmed by 0 bases and J by 2 bases, 2 bases remained unmatched. CDR1 and CDR2 from the germline V gene are SGDLS and YYNGEE. The CDR3 extends over 15 amino acids. The sample was PBMCs. The TCR comes from a boy between 2 and 10 years old in good health and CMV-seronegative. The chain uses TRBV9 and TRBJ1-5; 7 bases are a match to TRBD1. DNA for the CDR3: TGTGCCAGCAGCGTAGGGCAGGGGGGCAATCAGCCCCAGCATTTT. This encodes CASSVGQGGNQPQHF.